The 25 T cell receptor beta chains below all came from one sample that was sequenced in a study of shared clonotypes between healthy human individuals. Generated by immunoSEQ multiplex PCR, the TCRdb table keeps only in-frame clones and is missing some. The sample includes some 2,000,000 clones, approximately 96% of them seen just once. The sequencing input was naive CD4+ T cells sorted from blood. Subset specified: CD45RA+ positively selected. The source of these receptors is a man younger than 35 in good health.

This chain connects TRBV5-1 to TRBJ2-2; D gene ambiguous. The germline V gene encodes CDR1 SGHRS and CDR2 YFSETQ. The V end lost 0 bases, the J end lost 8 bases, and 17 bases lay between the germline ends. The CDR3 extends over 16 amino acids. As DNA, the CDR3 is TGCGCCAGCAGCTTGGTGGCCTTACGCACGGCAGGGGAGCTGTTTTTT. It codes for CASSLVALRTAGELFF.

The chain combines TRBV9 with TRBJ2-2; tentative D call: TRBD2 (5 bases). CDR3 length: 14 residues. Trimming left V 4 bases short and J 6 bases short, with 13 bases between. Germline loops: CDR1 SGDLS, CDR2 YYNGEE. The CDR3 DNA is TGTGCCAGCAGCACCCAACCTAGCTCCGGGGAGCTGTTTTTT. Residues: CASSTQPSSGELFF.

Points on this clone: The identical CDR3 is also encoded by other nucleotide sequences in the sample. The chain links TRBV18 to TRBJ2-2, with D possibly being TRBD2 (5 bases). The CDR3 loop spans 15 amino acids. V was cut by 6 bases and J by 0 bases, with 11 bases left in between. Per germline, CDR1 KGHSH and CDR2 LQKENI. The CDR3 loop reads CASSPGTANTGELFF. For the CDR3, the DNA is TGTGCCAGCTCCCCGGGAACGGCGAACACCGGGGAGCTGTTTTTT.

J is TRBJ2-1 and V is TRBV7-8, with TRBD2 as a possible D gene (6 bases). The CDR3 runs 12 residues. Germline-derived CDR1 and CDR2 are SGHVS and FQNEAQ. V was trimmed by 5 bases and J by 8 bases, leaving 10 bases between them. CDR3 protein: CASSQPGDEQFF. DNA of the CDR3: TGTGCCAGCAGCCAGCCGGGGGATGAGCAGTTCTTC.

V and J are TRBV27 and TRBJ1-5; D unresolved. The V gene lost 5 bases and the J gene lost 0 bases, with 11 bases spanning the gap. Germline V gene sequence: CDR1 MNHEY, CDR2 SMNVEV (reference sequence). This CDR3 is 15 amino acids long. CDR3 DNA: TGTGCCAGCAGTCCTTCCAGGTATAGCAATCAGCCCCAGCATTTT. Its translation is CASSPSRYSNQPQHF.

The chain combines TRBV6-1 with TRBJ1-2; D is undetermined. Looked up from germline, CDR1 is MNHNS and CDR2 is SASEGT. V lost 2 bases, J lost 8 bases, and 18 bases lay in between. The CDR3 covers 15 residues. CDR3: CASSEMAVSGGGYTF. In DNA form, the CDR3 reads TGTGCCAGCAGTGAAATGGCAGTATCAGGAGGAGGCTACACCTTC.

The chain links TRBV2 to TRBJ2-7, with a weak D call TRBD1 (6 bases). The germline gives CDR1 SNHLY, CDR2 FYNNEI. The V end lost 7 bases, the J end lost 5 bases, and 24 bases lay between the germline ends. The CDR3 has 16 amino acids. The CDR3 bases are TGTGCCAGCACCCTATCGATGATACAGGGTAACCACGAGCAGTACTTC. The encoded protein is CASTLSMIQGNHEQYF.

The sample holds one count of this clone. The rearrangement joins TRBV30 to TRBJ2-3, with D possibly matching TRBD1 (6 bases). The CDR3 spans 15 residues. Germline V CDR1 and CDR2: GTSNPN, SVGIG (reference sequence). Trimming took 0 bases from V and 4 from J, leaving 14 bases between them. This chain's CDR3 is CAWSVRPGVADTQYF. CDR3 DNA sequence: TGTGCCTGGAGTGTGCGTCCAGGGGTGGCAGATACGCAGTATTTT.

This chain uses TRBV6-1 with TRBJ2-2; no reliable D call. Per the germline V gene, CDR1 is MNHNS and CDR2 is SASEGT. The V end was cut by 9 bases, the J end by 2 bases, with 7 bases between. The CDR3 runs to 12 residues. CDR3 DNA: TGTGCCAGTAACTCTAACACCGGGGAGCTGTTTTTT. As protein: CASNSNTGELFF.

The chain recombines TRBV6-5 with TRBJ2-7, with TRBD2 matching 8 bases. Germline V gives CDR1 MNHEY, CDR2 SVGAGI. The CDR3 runs to 15 residues. V lost 7 bases to trimming and J lost 4 bases; unmatched junction nucleotides: 12. In nucleotides, the CDR3 is TGTGCCAGCACGAGAACCGGGACTAGTTGGTACGAGCAGTACTTC. Protein: CASTRTGTSWYEQYF.

With regard to this clone: Other nucleotide sequences from this sample produce the same CDR3. The V call is TRBV5-1, the J call TRBJ2-7; 11 positions match TRBD1. Trimming cost V 4 bases and J 4 bases; bases outside gene matches: 4. The V gene's germline CDR1 is SGHRS and CDR2 YFSETQ. There are 14 residues in the CDR3. CDR3 amino acids: CASSPGQGGYEQYF. CDR3 in DNA: TGCGCCAGCAGCCCGGGACAGGGGGGATACGAGCAGTACTTC.

This rearrangement joins TRBV5-1 to TRBJ1-4, with 12 bases lining up with TRBD1. From germline, CDR1 is SGHRS and CDR2 YFSETQ. The CDR3 length is 14 residues. Trimming removed 7 bases from V and 12 bases from J; junction bases left unmatched: 10. CDR3 sequence: CASAPGQGANELFF. Here the CDR3 DNA reads TGCGCCAGCGCCCCGGGACAGGGGGCTAATGAACTGTTTTTT.

The chain joins TRBV5-1 to TRBJ1-2; D not certain. Trimming pared 0 bases from V and 3 bases from J, leaving 9 bases between. Germline V gives CDR1 SGHRS, CDR2 YFSETQ. The CDR3 runs 14 residues. CDR3 sequence (DNA): TGCGCCAGCAGCTTGGATTATCTGGACTATGGCTACACCTTC. Translated, it gives CASSLDYLDYGYTF.

The genes are TRBV10-2 and TRBJ2-1; 10 nucleotides line up with TRBD1. The germline CDR1 and CDR2 sequences are WSHSY and SAAADI. The V segment lost 3 bases and the J segment 8 bases; nucleotides outside the gene matches: 7. CDR3 length: 15 amino acids. This CDR3 is CASSDGTGDWDEQFF. The CDR3 coding sequence is TGCGCCAGCAGTGACGGGACAGGGGATTGGGATGAGCAGTTCTTC.

The gene calls are TRBV5-1 and TRBJ1-1, with 9 bases that match TRBD1. Trimming cost V 3 bases and J 0 bases; bases outside gene matches: 6. This CDR3 is 16 amino acids long. Germline V lookup: CDR1 SGHRS, CDR2 YFSETQ. CDR3 region: CASSSTGGAMNTEAFF. CDR3 nucleotide sequence: TGCGCCAGCAGCTCCACAGGGGGCGCCATGAACACTGAAGCTTTCTTT.

As concerns this clone: Additional DNA sequences in this sample encode the identical CDR3. The V and J genes are TRBV5-1 and TRBJ2-7, with D unresolved. The CDR3 loop spans 12 amino acids. V shed 1 base and J shed 4 bases, with 6 bases lying between them. Germline values: CDR1 SGHRS, CDR2 YFSETQ. The CDR3 sequence is CASSLSQYEQYF. Here the CDR3 DNA reads TGCGCCAGCAGCTTGTCTCAGTACGAGCAGTACTTC.

The V gene is TRBV7-8, the J gene TRBJ1-4, with TRBD1 matching over 9 bases. With 1 base clipped from V and 7 bases from J, the junction kept 7 bases outside the gene matches. The V gene's germline CDR1 is SGHVS and CDR2 FQNEAQ. The CDR3 is 16 residues long. This CDR3 reads CASSLGPGQGGEKLFF. The DNA for the CDR3 is TGTGCCAGCAGCTTAGGGCCGGGACAGGGAGGTGAAAAACTGTTTTTT.

The chain couples TRBV7-9 to TRBJ1-2, with unresolved D. CDR3 length: 15 amino acids. The germline V gene has CDR1 SEHNR and CDR2 FQNEAQ (reference sequence). Trimming cost V 1 base and J 3 bases, with 12 bases left between them. CDR3 nucleotide sequence: TGTGCCAGCAGCTTAGGAATGGGCGTGGACTATGGCTACACCTTC. Translation: CASSLGMGVDYGYTF.

About this clone itself: Other DNA sequences from this sample encode an identical CDR3 as well. The rearrangement links TRBV11-2 to TRBJ1-4; D gene ambiguous. Germline CDR1 is SGHAT and CDR2 is FQNNGV. The V end lost 2 bases, the J end lost 4 bases, and 5 bases lay between the germline ends. This CDR3 spans 13 amino acids. The CDR3 is CASSLWGNEKLFF. The CDR3 DNA is TGTGCCAGCAGCTTATGGGGTAATGAAAAACTGTTTTTT.

The chain combines TRBV29-1 with TRBJ2-5, with TRBD1 matching over 10 bases. CDR3 size: 12 residues. The V gene end was trimmed by 7 bases and the J gene end by 4 bases; junction bases not matched to a gene: 3. Germline values: CDR1 SQVTM, CDR2 ANQGSEA. This CDR3 reads CSDRQGAETQYF. CDR3 nucleotide sequence: TGCAGCGATCGACAGGGGGCAGAGACCCAGTACTTC.

The chain links TRBV15 to TRBJ2-7; tentative D call: TRBD1 (6 bases). Germline V gene lookup returns CDR1 LNHNV and CDR2 YYDKDF (reference sequence). CDR3 length equals 14 residues. Trimming took off 3 bases at V and 6 bases at J, with 15 bases between the two ends. As DNA, the CDR3 is TGTGCCACCAGCAGTTCGCCAGGGGCGGCCGAGCAGTACTTC. Protein product: CATSSSPGAAEQYF.

With regard to this clone: The sample has other DNA sequences that encode this CDR3 too. The chain recombines TRBV2 with TRBJ1-1; 11 nucleotides match TRBD1. The germline V gene encodes CDR1 SNHLY and CDR2 FYNNEI. This CDR3 spans 13 amino acids. Unmatched junction bases numbered 2, after V lost 6 bases and J lost 5 bases. DNA for the CDR3: TGTGCCAGCAGCGGACAGGGGGCGACTGAAGCTTTCTTT. Translated: CASSGQGATEAFF. Looking up the rest from reference TRBV2 and TRBJ1-1 gives the full variable domain: EPEVTQTPSHQVTQMGQEVILRCVPISNHLYFYWYRQILGQKVEFLVSFYNNEISEKSEIFDDQFSVERPDGSNFTLKIRSTKLEDSAMYFCASSGQGATEAFFGQGTRLTVV.

For the CDR3, the DNA is TGCGCCAGCAGCACCACCGGGGAGCTGTTTTTT. Translated, it gives CASSTTGELFF. V is TRBV5-1 and J is TRBJ2-2; D gene unclear. Looked up from germline, CDR1 is SGHRS and CDR2 is YFSETQ. This CDR3 has 11 residues. V was clipped by 4 bases and J by 4 bases, with 2 bases between them.

The chain couples TRBV5-6 to TRBJ2-5, with 8 bases matching TRBD2. Germline CDR1 is SGHDT and CDR2 is YYEEEE. The CDR3 runs to 17 residues. J was trimmed by 7 bases and V by 0 bases; bases with no gene match: 14. The CDR3 reads CASSLGTRRGDPMTQYF. The CDR3 nucleotides read TGTGCCAGCAGCTTGGGGACGCGGCGGGGGGACCCCATGACCCAGTACTTC.

The gene calls are TRBV28 and TRBJ1-2; possibly TRBD1 for D (5 bases). V was shortened by 4 bases and J by 6 bases, with 21 bases between the two germline ends. The CDR3 spans 16 residues. CDR1 is MDHEN, CDR2 SYDVKM, per germline. CDR3 loop: CASSSGPPGTGDGYTF. CDR3 nucleotide sequence: TGTGCCAGCAGTTCTGGTCCCCCCGGGACCGGAGATGGCTACACCTTC.